The rows below give T cell receptor beta chains drawn from one sample of a study of control samples from healthy donors and cancer patients. Measured with immunoSEQ multiplex PCR; TCRdb has only the in-frame clones, and not every one. The sample has 120,000 or so clones; roughly 94% are singletons. The sample consisted of blood. Every receptor here comes from a man younger than 40 in good health. Both conserved end residues are part of each CDR3. Each record gives: J gene, V gene, CDR3 protein.

j_gene: TRBJ2-1
v_gene: TRBV29-1
CDR3aa: CSVGAGPREQFF

j_gene: TRBJ2-5
v_gene: TRBV14
CDR3aa: CASSQDLSSETQYF

j_gene: TRBJ1-5
v_gene: TRBV19
CDR3aa: CASILTGGRQPQHF

j_gene: TRBJ1-1
v_gene: TRBV5-3
CDR3aa: CARSLWPPRGGTEAFF

j_gene: TRBJ2-1
v_gene: TRBV5-4
CDR3aa: CASSLARAGGHNEQFF

j_gene: TRBJ2-1
v_gene: TRBV19
CDR3aa: CASSRNGFSSYNEQFF

j_gene: TRBJ1-1
v_gene: TRBV6-2/TRBV6-3
CDR3aa: CASSYRAEAFF

j_gene: TRBJ1-6
v_gene: TRBV9
CDR3aa: CASSVARVGSPLHF

j_gene: TRBJ1-6
v_gene: TRBV10-2
CDR3aa: CASSESRDNSPLHF

j_gene: TRBJ1-6
v_gene: TRBV7-2
CDR3aa: CASSPRQGGGSPLHF

j_gene: TRBJ1-1
v_gene: TRBV7-2
CDR3aa: CASSGGVTEAFF

j_gene: TRBJ2-3
v_gene: TRBV7-2
CDR3aa: CASRLAGGPPDTQYF

j_gene: TRBJ1-5
v_gene: TRBV9
CDR3aa: CASSVEGGGQPQHF

j_gene: TRBJ2-3
v_gene: TRBV7-8
CDR3aa: CASSPRTSGESTDTQYF

j_gene: TRBJ2-1
v_gene: TRBV6-5
CDR3aa: CASREGGQGNEQFF

j_gene: TRBJ2-6
v_gene: TRBV4-3
CDR3aa: CASSQGHSGSGANVLTF

j_gene: TRBJ2-7
v_gene: TRBV28
CDR3aa: CASRTIRNRGPSSYEQYF

j_gene: TRBJ1-1
v_gene: TRBV4-1
CDR3aa: CASSQGMLANTEAFF

j_gene: TRBJ1-2
v_gene: TRBV6-5
CDR3aa: CASSKTGPYGYTF

j_gene: TRBJ1-1
v_gene: TRBV11-2
CDR3aa: CASSFGTLRRNTEAFF

j_gene: TRBJ1-2
v_gene: TRBV18
CDR3aa: CASSVQDYGYTF

j_gene: TRBJ2-1
v_gene: TRBV6-5
CDR3aa: CASSPGGTGNNEQFF

j_gene: TRBJ1-1
v_gene: TRBV19
CDR3aa: CASSFTGTGNTEAFF

j_gene: TRBJ1-2
v_gene: TRBV13
CDR3aa: CASSLRPAKRDGYTF

j_gene: TRBJ2-4
v_gene: TRBV19
CDR3aa: CASSMPRQGASGKNIQYF

j_gene: TRBJ2-7
v_gene: TRBV10-1
CDR3aa: CASSSGSNFYEQYF

j_gene: TRBJ1-6
v_gene: TRBV19
CDR3aa: CASSMDRDSPLHF

j_gene: TRBJ1-1
v_gene: TRBV4-3
CDR3aa: CASSQDWQGITNTEAFF

j_gene: TRBJ2-5
v_gene: TRBV30
CDR3aa: CACKGRVRETQYF

j_gene: TRBJ1-5
v_gene: TRBV28
CDR3aa: CASSFRGNSNQPQHF

j_gene: TRBJ1-4
v_gene: TRBV30
CDR3aa: CAWSKNLDEKLFF

j_gene: TRBJ2-2
v_gene: TRBV24-1
CDR3aa: CATSGRRGTGELFF

j_gene: TRBJ1-1
v_gene: TRBV6-5
CDR3aa: CASSPYRGAEAFF

j_gene: TRBJ2-1
v_gene: TRBV9
CDR3aa: CASSLSGYGNEQFF

j_gene: TRBJ2-5
v_gene: TRBV19
CDR3aa: CASSIELAGGPETQYF